Reported below is one T cell receptor beta chain. Its antigen is unknown. This CDR3 is built from 14 residues. Germline V gene data show CDR1 as LGHNA and CDR2 as YSLEER. The V segment lost 0 bases and the J segment 7 bases; nucleotides outside the gene matches: 5. This sample stems from a study of vaccination effects on CD4 cells after COVID-19. Viral peptide pools were used in the ViraFEST assay to expand antigen-specific CD4+ T cells, and sequencing came afterward. With approximately 10 days of culture completed, CD4+ T cells were isolated. None of the vaccinated had previously contracted SARS-CoV-2, and their nucleocapsid antibodies tested negative. Researchers swapped half the medium for IL-2 medium on both days 3 and 7. Data came from immunoSEQ multiplex PCR; TCRdb stores just in-frame clones and leaves some out. The repertoire holds around 55,000 clones, with under 75% as singletons. Study-level results: Clones from infection and from vaccination both contracted markedly late after vaccination.

Sequenced here: CD4+ T cells from PBMCs cultured with SARS-CoV-2 spike peptides, sampled before COVID-19 vaccination. V usage is TRBV4-3 and J usage is TRBJ1-2; TRBD1 agrees at 7 bases. The source of this sequence is a human donor who received a COVID-19 vaccine. The CDR3 here is CASSQDRDSGGYTF. Written as DNA, the CDR3 is TGCGCCAGCAGCCAAGATAGGGACAGCGGTGGCTACACCTTC.